Following are 16 T cell receptor beta chains from one sample sequenced in a study of a mutant IDH1 vaccine in newly diagnosed glioma (dated by TCRdb to 2020 to 2023). The protocol used for the library was the immunoSEQ multiplex PCR assay. TCRdb obtained this table from immuneACCESS and retained in-frame rearrangements with V and J assigned. These tables miss some clones; where compared with another copy, unresolved V genes account for less than half of the shortfall, and the remainder is unexplained. The sample yields around 92,000 clones; about 90% were counted once. The top ten clones comprise approximately 0.6% of the sample. Read against the paper, the sample's time point label means: baseline, week 1 (first vaccination visit). The sample's treatment or condition, from its label and the paper: pre-vaccination baseline after standard-of-care therapy. This material consisted of PBMCs, taken from a glioma patient treated with radiotherapy, temozolomide or both. The receptors were sampled from a woman between 50 and 59 years old with glioma.

This clone was observed a few times. This chain connects TRBV30 to TRBJ2-3, with D perhaps matching TRBD1 or TRBD2 (5 bases each). The germline V and J ends were trimmed by 4 bases and 1 base, with 12 bases remaining between them. The CDR3 totals 14 residues. Germline values: CDR1 GTSNPN, CDR2 SVGIG (reference sequence). CDR3 protein: CAWKRGVGTDTQYF. The CDR3 DNA reads as TGTGCCTGGAAGAGAGGGGTCGGCACAGATACGCAGTATTTT.

This sequence joins TRBV28 and TRBJ2-7; possibly TRBD2 for D (6 bases). Germline-derived CDR1 and CDR2 are MDHEN and SYDVKM. V lost 10 bases and J 4 bases, leaving 20 bases between the germline ends. The CDR3 loop spans 14 amino acids. CDR3 in amino acids: CAIRSAGIGYEQYF. In nucleotides, the CDR3 is TGTGCCATCCGGTCTGCGGGAATCGGGTACGAGCAGTACTTC.

This chain joins TRBV27 and TRBJ2-7; no definite D call. Germline CDR1 reads MNHEY; CDR2 reads SMNVEV (reference sequence). Trimming took 4 bases from V and 2 from J, leaving 6 bases between them. This CDR3 has 12 amino acids. Here the CDR3 DNA reads TGTGCCAGCAGTTCCCAAGCCTACGAGCAGTACTTC. It yields the protein CASSSQAYEQYF.

A single count supports this clone. The chain combines TRBV9 with TRBJ2-5; 9 bases line up with TRBD2. CDR3 length: 15 amino acids. V lost 3 bases to trimming and J lost 2 bases; unmatched junction nucleotides: 5. Germline loops: CDR1 SGDLS, CDR2 YYNGEE. The CDR3 nucleotides read TGTGCCAGCAGCGGAAGACTAGCGGCGCAAGAGACCCAGTACTTC. Translation: CASSGRLAAQETQYF.

The chain couples TRBV20-1 to TRBJ1-1; TRBD1 might be the D (5 bases). CDR3 length: 11 residues. Germline CDR1 DFQATT, CDR2 SNEGSKA (reference sequence). V gave up 5 bases and J gave up 11 bases, with 15 bases separating them. CDR3 amino acids: CSAAGGFGAFF. As DNA, the CDR3 is TGCAGTGCTGCGGGGGGGTTTGGGGCTTTCTTT.

The chain carries TRBV5-1 and TRBJ1-6, with a tentative D call TRBD1 (5 bases). The CDR3 is 13 residues long. Germline assignment: CDR1 SGHRS and CDR2 YFSETQ. V was shortened by 2 bases and J by 8 bases, with 8 bases between the two germline ends. The CDR3 sequence is CASSLLGDSPLHF. CDR3 sequence (DNA): TGCGCCAGCAGCTTACTGGGGGATTCACCCCTCCACTTT.

V gene TRBV2 combines with J gene TRBJ2-3, with TRBD2 identical over 10 bases. Germline loops: CDR1 SNHLY, CDR2 FYNNEI. The CDR3 loop spans 17 amino acids. V lost 7 bases, J lost 1 base, and 11 bases stayed unmatched. Here the CDR3 reads CASTPEAGGAGTDTQYF. As DNA, the CDR3 is TGTGCCAGCACGCCGGAAGCGGGGGGGGCAGGCACAGATACGCAGTATTTT. Full variable domain (outside the CDR3, taken from reference TRBV2 and TRBJ2-3): EPEVTQTPSHQVTQMGQEVILRCVPISNHLYFYWYRQILGQKVEFLVSFYNNEISEKSEIFDDQFSVERPDGSNFTLKIRSTKLEDSAMYFCASTPEAGGAGTDTQYFGPGTRLTVL.

The chain links TRBV2 to TRBJ2-5; D is unresolved. The CDR3 sequence is 14 residues long. Germline V gene sequence: CDR1 SNHLY, CDR2 FYNNEI. V gave up 4 bases and J gave up 0 bases, with 9 bases separating them. CDR3 nucleotide sequence: TGTGCCAGCAGTGGACACCAGTACCAAGAGACCCAGTACTTC. Its translation is CASSGHQYQETQYF.

This chain links TRBV11-2 with TRBJ2-5; the D gene is possibly TRBD1 (7 bases). Germline V gene sequence: CDR1 SGHAT, CDR2 FQNNGV. V shed 5 bases and J shed 5 bases, with 15 bases lying between them. CDR3 length equals 14 residues. This CDR3 reads CASSQIRGRETQYF. CDR3 nucleotide sequence: TGTGCCAGCAGCCAAATCAGGGGGAGGGAGACCCAGTACTTC.

The V gene is TRBV14, the J gene TRBJ1-2, with unresolved D. Germline V gives CDR1 SGHDN, CDR2 FVKESK. The CDR3 consists of 13 residues. With 1 base removed from V and 1 base from J, the gap between germline ends came to 4 bases. The DNA of the CDR3 is TGTGCCAGCAGCCAAGTGGGTAACTATGGCTACACCTTC. Translation gives CASSQVGNYGYTF. Supplemented by reference TRBV14 and TRBJ1-2, the full variable domain reads EAGVTQFPSHSVIEKGQTVTLRCDPISGHDNLYWYRRVMGKEIKFLLHFVKESKQDESGMPNNRFLAERTGGTYSTLKVQPAELEDSGVYFCASSQVGNYGYTFGSGTRLTVV.

This clone has only a few counts. The rearrangement joins TRBV6-1 to TRBJ1-6; unclear D gene. The V end lost 6 bases, the J end lost 14 bases, and 14 bases lay between the germline ends. Germline V CDR1 and CDR2: MNHNS, SASEGT. This CDR3 region has 12 residues. Here the CDR3 DNA reads TGTGCCAGCAGGGTCCCCTCTTTGACCCTCCACTTT. Its protein is CASRVPSLTLHF.

This rearrangement joins TRBV7-9 to TRBJ2-7, with 9 bases lining up with TRBD2. The CDR3 loop spans 13 amino acids. V lost 3 bases to trimming and J lost 6 bases; unmatched junction nucleotides: 3. Germline V CDR1 and CDR2: SEHNR, FQNEAQ (reference sequence). The CDR3 DNA reads TGTGCCAGCAGCTTTTCGACTAGCGGCGAGCAGTACTTC. Protein product: CASSFSTSGEQYF.

The chain joins TRBV6-6 to TRBJ2-1; D gene unclear. The V end was cut by 9 bases, the J end by 2 bases, with 8 bases between. This CDR3 region has 12 residues. Germline assignment: CDR1 MNHNY and CDR2 SVGAGI (reference sequence). The CDR3, as DNA: TGTGCCAGTACTCTTGCCTACAATGAGCAGTTCTTC. It yields the protein CASTLAYNEQFF.

V and J are TRBV4-1 and TRBJ2-5; no firm D call. The CDR3 length is 14 residues. Germline values: CDR1 MGHRA, CDR2 YSYEKL. V gave up 1 base and J gave up 5 bases, with 11 bases separating them. The CDR3 loop reads CASSQAERLETQYF. Here the CDR3 DNA reads TGCGCCAGCAGCCAAGCCGAGAGGTTGGAGACCCAGTACTTC.

The chain carries TRBV5-1 and TRBJ2-2; no clear D gene. In germline, CDR1 is SGHRS, CDR2 YFSETQ. V lost 0 bases and J 2 bases, leaving 11 bases between the germline ends. The CDR3 is made up of 16 amino acids. Here the CDR3 reads CASSLAGTLNTGELFF. CDR3 DNA: TGCGCCAGCAGCTTGGCCGGTACCTTAAACACCGGGGAGCTGTTTTTT.

This clone came up once. The V gene is TRBV5-4, the J gene TRBJ1-2; no firm D call. This CDR3 region has 13 residues. From germline, CDR1 is SGHNT and CDR2 YYREEE (reference sequence). The ends were cut back, 5 bases at V and 6 bases at J, with 14 bases in the middle. The DNA of the CDR3 is TGTGCCAGCAGTCCCGAGTGGGCGGATGGCTACACCTTC. Its protein product is CASSPEWADGYTF.